This passage covers 3 T cell receptor beta chains from one sample sequenced in a study of T cell responses to AZD1222 COVID-19 vaccine (dated by TCRdb to about 2021). The label giving this sample's time point can be read as: about 28 days (+/-7) after the second vaccine dose. The library was built by means of the immunoSEQ multiplex PCR assay. As stored in TCRdb, this immuneACCESS dataset retains in-frame rearrangements with V and J assigned. A fraction of the clones does not appear; measured against another copy, unresolved V genes explain less than half of the discrepancy, and the remainder lacks a known reason. This sample holds about 130,000 clones; roughly 92% were observed only once. 0.85% to 1.2% of the sample comes from the top ten. Specimen: peripheral blood, collected 28 days after the second AZD1222 dose. The receptors originated from an adult who received the AZD1222 COVID-19 vaccine.

This clone occurred once. The chain recombines TRBV7-2 with TRBJ2-7; D perhaps matches TRBD1 (5 bases). Germline CDR1 and CDR2: SGHTA and FQGNSA. Trimming removed 3 bases at V and 0 bases at J, with 9 bases between. The CDR3 length is 14 residues. The CDR3 region is CASSFIGVSYEQYF. CDR3 DNA: TGTGCCAGCAGCTTCATAGGGGTCTCCTACGAGCAGTACTTC.

The V and J genes are TRBV30 and TRBJ1-5; 10 positions agree with TRBD1. The CDR3 runs 16 residues. The junction had 9 bases not matched to a gene; V was cut back by 3 bases and J by 4 bases. Germline V gene lookup returns CDR1 GTSNPN and CDR2 SVGIG (reference sequence). The CDR3 reads CAWRGQGGGGNQPQHF. In DNA form, the CDR3 reads TGTGCCTGGAGAGGACAGGGGGGAGGTGGGAATCAGCCCCAGCATTTT. Full variable domain (remainder filled in from reference TRBV30 and TRBJ1-5): SQTIHQWPATLVQPVGSPLSLECTVEGTSNPNLYWYRQAAGRGLQLLFYSVGIGQISSEVPQNLSASRPQDRQFILSSKKLLLSDSGFYLCAWRGQGGGGNQPQHFGDGTRLSIL.

The chain employs TRBV6-6 and TRBJ1-6; no firm D call. Deletions cut 2 bases from V and 5 bases from J, with 7 bases between. There are 14 residues in the CDR3. Germline CDR1 MNHNY, CDR2 SVGAGI (reference sequence). CDR3 residues: CASSYEGNNSPLHF. In nucleotides, the CDR3 is TGTGCCAGCAGTTACGAAGGAAATAATTCACCCCTCCACTTT.